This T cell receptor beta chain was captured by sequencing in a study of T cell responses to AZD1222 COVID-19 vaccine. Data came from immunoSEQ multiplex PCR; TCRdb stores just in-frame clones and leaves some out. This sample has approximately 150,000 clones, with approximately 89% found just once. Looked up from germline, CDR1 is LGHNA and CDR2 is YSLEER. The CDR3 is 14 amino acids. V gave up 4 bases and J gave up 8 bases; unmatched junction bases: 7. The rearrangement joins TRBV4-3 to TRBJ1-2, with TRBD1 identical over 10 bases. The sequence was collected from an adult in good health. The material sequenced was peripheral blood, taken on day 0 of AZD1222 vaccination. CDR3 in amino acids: CASSRGTGDGGYTF. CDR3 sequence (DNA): TGCGCCAGCAGCCGTGGGACAGGGGATGGCGGCTACACCTTC.